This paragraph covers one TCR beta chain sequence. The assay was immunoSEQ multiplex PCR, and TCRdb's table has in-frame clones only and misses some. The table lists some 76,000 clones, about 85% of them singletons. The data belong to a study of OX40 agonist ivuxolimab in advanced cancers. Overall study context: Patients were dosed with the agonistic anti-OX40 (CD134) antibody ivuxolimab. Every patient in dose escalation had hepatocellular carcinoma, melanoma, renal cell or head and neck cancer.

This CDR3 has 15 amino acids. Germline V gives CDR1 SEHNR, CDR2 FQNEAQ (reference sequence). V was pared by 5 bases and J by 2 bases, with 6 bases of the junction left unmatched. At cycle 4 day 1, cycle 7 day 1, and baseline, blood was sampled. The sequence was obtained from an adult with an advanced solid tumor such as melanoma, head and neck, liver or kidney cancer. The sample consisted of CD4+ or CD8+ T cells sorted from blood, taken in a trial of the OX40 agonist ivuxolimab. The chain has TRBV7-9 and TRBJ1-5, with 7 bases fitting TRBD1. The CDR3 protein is CASSPDREGNQPQHF. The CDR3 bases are TGTGCCAGCAGCCCCGACAGGGAGGGCAATCAGCCCCAGCATTTT.